These 30 T cell receptor beta chains came from one sample sequenced in a study of blood T cell repertoires in COVID-19. Produced via immunoSEQ multiplex PCR; TCRdb's table is partial and in-frame only. Seen here are hundreds of thousands of clones, 80% to 90% observed once, and the top ten hold about 1.1%. What was sequenced was PBMCs or T cells enriched from blood (not recorded which). These receptors were collected from a man in his thirties or forties who had recovered from COVID-19.

The genes are TRBV3-1 (or the pseudogene TRBV3-2) and TRBJ2-1; D call uncertain. Trimming removed 1 base at V and 1 base at J, with 8 bases between. Germline CDR1 is LGHDT and CDR2 is YNNKEL (reference sequence). CDR3 length equals 15 residues. The CDR3 loop is CASSQGALSYNEQFF. CDR3 nucleotide sequence: TGTGCCAGCAGCCAAGGTGCGCTGTCCTACAATGAGCAGTTCTTC.

This chain links TRBV7-9 with TRBJ2-7, with TRBD2 as a possible D gene (5 bases). Germline assignment: CDR1 SEHNR and CDR2 FQNEAQ (reference sequence). The V end lost 1 base, the J end lost 7 bases, and 8 bases lay between the germline ends. The CDR3 is 12 amino acids. The CDR3 region has the DNA TGTGCCAGCAGCTTAGTCTCGGGGGAGCAGTACTTC. Amino acids: CASSLVSGEQYF. Using reference TRBV7-9 and TRBJ2-7 for the parts outside the CDR3, the full variable domain is DTGVSQNPRHKITKRGQNVTFRCDPISEHNRLYWYRQTLGQGPEFLTYFQNEAQLEKSRLLSDRFSAERPKGSFSTLEIQRTEQGDSAMYLCASSLVSGEQYFGPGTRLTVT.

The rearrangement links TRBV4-1 to TRBJ2-7; 10 nucleotides match TRBD2. CDR1 MGHRA and CDR2 YSYEKL come from the germline V gene. The CDR3 covers 17 residues. After removal of 2 bases from V and 0 bases from J, the junction contained 7 bases not matched to a gene. The CDR3 loop is CASSQQAPSGSSYEQYF. CDR3 bases: TGCGCCAGCAGCCAACAAGCCCCTAGCGGGAGCTCCTACGAGCAGTACTTC.

This chain links TRBV5-6 with TRBJ2-2; possible D gene TRBD1, 5 bases. Germline V gives CDR1 SGHDT, CDR2 YYEEEE. V shed 1 base and J shed 0 bases, with 16 bases lying between them. The CDR3 runs 18 residues. The CDR3 DNA sequence: TGTGCCAGCAGCTTGAGGTTTTGGGCAGGGACGAACACCGGGGAGCTGTTTTTT. Its translation is CASSLRFWAGTNTGELFF.

The chain links TRBV4-1 to TRBJ2-5; D is undetermined. Germline CDR1 reads MGHRA; CDR2 reads YSYEKL. Trimming removed 4 bases from V and 2 bases from J, with 11 bases in between. This CDR3 comprises 14 residues. CDR3 loop: CASSLVEIQETQYF. The CDR3 DNA sequence: TGCGCCAGCAGCCTGGTGGAGATTCAAGAGACCCAGTACTTC.

V is TRBV28 and J is TRBJ2-7; weak D call: TRBD2 (6 bases). The CDR3 is 15 amino acids. With 4 bases removed from V and 9 bases from J, the gap between germline ends came to 22 bases. Germline V CDR1 and CDR2: MDHEN, SYDVKM. CDR3 bases: TGTGCCAGCAGTTCCCATGCGGACCTCGGGGGTCGGCAGTACTTC. Translated, it gives CASSSHADLGGRQYF.

The chain recombines TRBV14 with TRBJ1-3; D uncertain. There are 16 residues in the CDR3. CDR1 is SGHDN, CDR2 FVKESK, per germline. Trimming took 0 bases from V and 0 from J, leaving 9 bases between them. The CDR3 bases are TGTGCCAGCAGCCAAGATGGGAGCTACTCTGGAAACACCATATATTTT. As protein: CASSQDGSYSGNTIYF. Based on the CDR3 plus reference TRBV14 and TRBJ1-3, the full variable domain is EAGVTQFPSHSVIEKGQTVTLRCDPISGHDNLYWYRRVMGKEIKFLLHFVKESKQDESGMPNNRFLAERTGGTYSTLKVQPAELEDSGVYFCASSQDGSYSGNTIYFGEGSWLTVV.

For this clone: This CDR3 is also generated by other DNA sequences in the sample. The chain couples TRBV9 to TRBJ2-7, with 7 bases that match TRBD2. This CDR3 is built from 14 residues. The V gene end was trimmed by 0 bases and the J gene end by 3 bases; junction bases not matched to a gene: 3. Germline V gives CDR1 SGDLS, CDR2 YYNGEE. The chain's CDR3 is CASSVGGGGYEQYF. The CDR3 DNA reads TGTGCCAGCAGCGTAGGGGGCGGGGGCTACGAGCAGTACTTC.

The chain uses TRBV4-2 and TRBJ2-7; D is undetermined. Germline loops: CDR1 LGHNA, CDR2 YNFKEQ. The CDR3 extends over 14 amino acids. Between the trimmed V and J ends, which lost 1 base and 2 bases, there was a span of 9 bases. CDR3 residues: CASSQGAFPYEQYF. The CDR3 bases are TGTGCCAGCAGCCAAGGGGCGTTTCCCTACGAGCAGTACTTC.

The chain carries TRBV18 and TRBJ2-2; tentatively, D is TRBD1 (5 bases). V was trimmed by 0 bases and J by 6 bases, leaving 8 bases between them. The V gene's germline CDR1 is KGHSH and CDR2 LQKENI. CDR3 length: 14 residues. Written as DNA, the CDR3 is TGTGCCAGCTCACCACCGTCAGGGCCCGGGGAGCTGTTTTTT. Translating it yields CASSPPSGPGELFF.

The V call is TRBV11-2, the J call TRBJ2-2; maybe TRBD2 (5 bases). The germline gives CDR1 SGHAT, CDR2 FQNNGV. Deletions cut 3 bases from V and 6 bases from J, with 8 bases between. The CDR3 runs 13 residues. The CDR3 coding sequence is TGTGCCAGCAGCTTCTTGGGAGCCGGGGAGCTGTTTTTT. It encodes CASSFLGAGELFF. The full variable domain, rest sourced from reference TRBV11-2 and TRBJ2-2, is EAGVAQSPRYKIIEKRQSVAFWCNPISGHATLYWYQQILGQGPKLLIQFQNNGVVDDSQLPKDRFSAERLKGVDSTLKIQPAKLEDSAVYLCASSFLGAGELFFGEGSRLTVL.

This sequence joins TRBV11-3 and TRBJ1-1; D perhaps matches TRBD1 (5 bases). The V gene lost 2 bases and the J gene lost 1 base, with 8 bases spanning the gap. Per the germline V gene, CDR1 is SGHNT and CDR2 is YENEEA. The CDR3 has 14 amino acids. The CDR3 here is CASSLSGGNTEAFF. CDR3 nucleotides: TGTGCCAGCAGCTTATCGGGGGGGAACACTGAAGCTTTCTTT.

About this clone itself: Germline is not matched at one junction end, which may reflect a read error. V gene TRBV18 combines with J gene TRBJ1-2; TRBD1 is a possible D gene (6 bases). The germline gives CDR1 KGHSH, CDR2 LQKENI. The CDR3 is 12 amino acids. Here the CDR3 reads CASSPSLDRKSF. As DNA, the CDR3 is TGTGCCAGCTCACCCAGTTTGGACAGAAAGAGCTTC. Together with reference TRBV18 and TRBJ1-2, the CDR3 gives the full variable domain: NAGVMQNPRHLVRRRGQEARLRCSPMKGHSHVYWYRQLPEEGLKFMVYLQKENIIDESGMPKERFSAEFPKEGPSILRIQQVVRGDSAAYFCASSPSLDRKSFGSGTRLTVV.

The rearrangement uses TRBV6-4 and TRBJ1-6; possibly TRBD1 for D (6 bases). Trimming removed 3 bases from V and 9 bases from J, with 12 bases in between. The germline V gene has CDR1 MRHNA and CDR2 SNTAGT. CDR3 length: 14 amino acids. In DNA, the CDR3 is TGTGCCAGCAGTGAACAGGGATTGAGTTCACCCCTCCACTTT. This sequence encodes CASSEQGLSSPLHF.

The table lists this clone with a count of one. The chain employs TRBV5-1 and TRBJ2-7; possibly TRBD1 for D (6 bases). The V end was cut by 4 bases, the J end by 5 bases, with 19 bases between. This CDR3 has 15 amino acids. In germline, CDR1 is SGHRS, CDR2 YFSETQ. CDR3 nucleotide sequence: TGCGCCAGCAGCCGACGACCTGGGGGCTGGGACGAGCAGTACTTC. Translation: CASSRRPGGWDEQYF.

The chain is built from TRBV7-6 and TRBJ1-1, with a weak D call TRBD1 (6 bases). Germline V gene lookup returns CDR1 SGHVS and CDR2 FNYEAQ. The CDR3 totals 13 residues. Trimming removed 5 bases from V and 4 bases from J, with 11 bases in between. The CDR3 is CASSQTGLTEAFF. The CDR3 DNA follows: TGTGCCAGCAGCCAAACAGGGCTCACTGAAGCTTTCTTT.

The rearrangement joins TRBV3-1 (or the pseudogene TRBV3-2) to TRBJ2-7, with unresolved D. Germline values: CDR1 LGHDT, CDR2 YNNKEL (reference sequence). V was cut by 1 base and J by 0 bases, with 4 bases left in between. This CDR3 has 13 amino acids. DNA for the CDR3: TGTGCCAGCAGCCAAGTTAACTCCTACGAGCAGTACTTC. Its protein product is CASSQVNSYEQYF.

The genes are TRBV3-1 (or the pseudogene TRBV3-2) and TRBJ2-7; the match to TRBD2 covers 11 bases. Looked up from germline, CDR1 is LGHDT and CDR2 is YNNKEL (reference sequence). The CDR3 is 14 residues long. The junction had 4 bases not matched to a gene; V was cut back by 3 bases and J by 6 bases. CDR3 sequence: CASSHTSGSSEQYF. For the CDR3, the DNA is TGTGCCAGCAGCCACACTAGCGGGAGTAGCGAGCAGTACTTC.

The CDR3 DNA is TGTGCCACCAGCAGATCGCTAGCGGGAGGGTACGAGCAGTACTTC. This sequence encodes CATSRSLAGGYEQYF. The genes are TRBV15 and TRBJ2-7, with 12 positions matching TRBD2. The germline V gene has CDR1 LNHNV and CDR2 YYDKDF (reference sequence). The CDR3 consists of 15 residues. Trimming at V came to 2 bases and at J to 4 bases, leaving 3 bases not matched to a gene. Based on the CDR3 plus reference TRBV15 and TRBJ2-7, the full variable domain is DAMVIQNPRYQVTQFGKPVTLSCSQTLNHNVMYWYQQKSSQAPKLLFHYYDKDFNNEADTPDNFQSRRPNTSFCFLDIRSPGLGDTAMYLCATSRSLAGGYEQYFGPGTRLTVT.

The chain carries TRBV2 and TRBJ2-7; D gene uncertain. The CDR3 has 13 amino acids. The V gene lost 7 bases and the J gene lost 1 base, with 11 bases spanning the gap. Germline V gene data show CDR1 as SNHLY and CDR2 as FYNNEI. As DNA, the CDR3 is TGTGCCAGCATTCAGACTGGTTCCTACGAGCAGTACTTC. It is translated as CASIQTGSYEQYF. The full variable domain, completed using reference TRBV2 and TRBJ2-7, is EPEVTQTPSHQVTQMGQEVILRCVPISNHLYFYWYRQILGQKVEFLVSFYNNEISEKSEIFDDQFSVERPDGSNFTLKIRSTKLEDSAMYFCASIQTGSYEQYFGPGTRLTVT.

The chain has TRBV6-5 and TRBJ1-1; D may be TRBD1 (5 bases). Trimming cost V 6 bases and J 5 bases, with 19 bases left between them. Germline V gene data show CDR1 as MNHEY and CDR2 as SVGAGI. The CDR3 length is 15 residues. The CDR3 loop is CASRTRGGVRTEAFF. The CDR3 DNA follows: TGTGCCAGCAGAACCCGGGGGGGAGTCAGGACTGAAGCTTTCTTT.

The rearrangement uses TRBV7-8 and TRBJ2-5, with 10 positions matching TRBD2. CDR3 length: 15 residues. Trimming cost V 6 bases and J 5 bases; bases outside gene matches: 9. Germline CDR1 is SGHVS and CDR2 is FQNEAQ. CDR3 loop: CASRPLAGGGETQYF. CDR3 sequence (DNA): TGTGCCAGCAGACCATTAGCGGGAGGCGGGGAGACCCAGTACTTC.

The genes are TRBV7-2 and TRBJ2-7; D is uncertain. The germline V and J ends were trimmed by 2 bases and 7 bases, with 9 bases remaining between them. The germline CDR1 and CDR2 sequences are SGHTA and FQGNSA. This CDR3 is built from 12 residues. The CDR3 coding sequence is TGTGCCAGCAGCTTATTTGAGCGTGAGCAGTACTTC. Protein sequence: CASSLFEREQYF.

Comments on this clone: Other DNA sequences within the sample encode an identical CDR3. CDR3 nucleotide sequence: TGTGCCAGCACCCTAGGGGGCAATGAGCAGTTCTTC. This codes for CASTLGGNEQFF. The chain couples TRBV12-3 or TRBV12-4 to TRBJ2-1; D might be TRBD1 (6 bases). The CDR3 has 12 residues. Trimming cost V 7 bases and J 6 bases, with 10 bases left between them.

The V call is TRBV5-1, the J call TRBJ2-3, with 10 bases fitting TRBD2. The germline V gene encodes CDR1 SGHRS and CDR2 YFSETQ. The CDR3 length is 16 residues. The V segment lost 5 bases and the J segment 5 bases; nucleotides outside the gene matches: 11. CDR3 sequence: CASSLTSGMFIDTQYF. As DNA, the CDR3 is TGCGCCAGCAGTTTAACTAGCGGGATGTTCATAGATACGCAGTATTTT.

The V gene is TRBV19, the J gene TRBJ1-5; 11 bases are a match to TRBD1. There are 17 residues in the CDR3. Trimming removed 4 bases from V and 4 bases from J; junction bases left unmatched: 9. Germline CDR1 LNHDA, CDR2 SQIVND (reference sequence). The CDR3 sequence: CASSKTGTGGRNQPQHF. The CDR3 bases are TGTGCCAGTAGTAAAACCGGGACAGGGGGTCGTAATCAGCCCCAGCATTTT. The entire variable domain, with the rest obtained from reference TRBV19 and TRBJ1-5, is as follows: DGGITQSPKYLFRKEGQNVTLSCEQNLNHDAMYWYRQDPGQGLRLIYYSQIVNDFQKGDIAEGYSVSREKKESFPLTVTSAQKNPTAFYLCASSKTGTGGRNQPQHFGDGTRLSIL.

The chain employs TRBV6-2 or TRBV6-3 and TRBJ1-1; D might be TRBD1 (5 bases). CDR3 size: 14 residues. V lost 5 bases, J lost 5 bases, and 15 bases lay in between. Germline CDR1 reads MNHEY; CDR2 reads SVGEGT. The CDR3 reads CASSPGWLGTEAFF. The CDR3 bases are TGTGCCAGCAGTCCAGGGTGGTTGGGTACTGAAGCTTTCTTT.

V is TRBV6-2 or TRBV6-3 and J is TRBJ1-5; no clear D. The CDR3 spans 19 residues. V lost 0 bases to trimming and J lost 0 bases, with 18 bases between them. Germline V gene sequence: CDR1 MNHEY, CDR2 SVGEGT. Written as DNA, the CDR3 is TGTGCCAGCAGTTACTCGATGTCGGGGTTGGGGTATAGCAATCAGCCCCAGCATTTT. Residues: CASSYSMSGLGYSNQPQHF.

On this clone itself: Within the sample, other DNA sequences also encode this same CDR3. The chain is built from TRBV7-9 and TRBJ1-4, with 8 bases matching TRBD1. The CDR3 totals 14 residues. V lost 5 bases and J lost 3; bases outside the gene matches: 2. CDR1 and CDR2 (germline): SEHNR, FQNEAQ (reference sequence). The CDR3 loop reads CASSPGQANEKLFF. Written as DNA, the CDR3 is TGTGCCAGCAGCCCGGGACAGGCTAATGAAAAACTGTTTTTT.

This clone was seen a handful of times. The rearrangement links TRBV27 to TRBJ2-5; weak D call: TRBD2 (6 bases). Looked up from germline, CDR1 is MNHEY and CDR2 is SMNVEV (reference sequence). This CDR3 region has 16 residues. V was trimmed by 6 bases and J by 5 bases, leaving 22 bases between them. The CDR3 loop is CASSFGGAGEGETQYF. The CDR3 region has the DNA TGTGCCAGCAGCTTTGGGGGAGCGGGCGAGGGTGAGACCCAGTACTTC.